This T cell receptor (beta chain) was captured in a study of blood T cell repertoires in COVID-19. On the study more broadly: There were acute and convalescent COVID-19 samples, and they came from the United States, Italy and Spain.

V lost 0 bases and J lost 0, with 8 bases in between. The CDR3 spans 15 residues. The germline V gene has CDR1 SGHNT and CDR2 YYREEE (reference sequence). Authors' methods: Reference gene primer amplification yielded estimated nucleated cell counts. Some clones are missing from TCRdb's copy, which holds only in-frame ones; the method was immunoSEQ multiplex PCR. V, J and clone size derive from that table, while D and trimming were established from the DNA sequence. The repertoire holds 180,000 or so clones, over 75% seen once, with roughly 2.6% in the top ten. This clone came up a few times. The chain links TRBV5-4 to TRBJ2-3, with D unresolved. Sequences were obtained from peripheral blood. This sequence originates from a man aged 40-49 years with active or convalescent COVID-19. The CDR3 spells CASSLDSPSTDTQYF. The CDR3 region has the DNA TGTGCCAGCAGCTTGGACTCCCCTAGCACAGATACGCAGTATTTT.